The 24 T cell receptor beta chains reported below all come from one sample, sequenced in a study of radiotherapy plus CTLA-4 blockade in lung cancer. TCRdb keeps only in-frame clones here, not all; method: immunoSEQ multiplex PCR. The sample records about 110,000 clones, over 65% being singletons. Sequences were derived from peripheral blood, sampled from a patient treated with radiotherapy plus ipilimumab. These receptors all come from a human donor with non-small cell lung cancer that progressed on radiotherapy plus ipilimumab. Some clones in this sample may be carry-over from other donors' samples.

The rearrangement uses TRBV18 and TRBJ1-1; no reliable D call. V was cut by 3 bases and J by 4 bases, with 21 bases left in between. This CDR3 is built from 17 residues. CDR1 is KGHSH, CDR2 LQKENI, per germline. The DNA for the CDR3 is TGTGCCAGCTCACCCCCATTCGGAACGATTGTGGGCACTGAAGCTTTCTTT. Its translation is CASSPPFGTIVGTEAFF. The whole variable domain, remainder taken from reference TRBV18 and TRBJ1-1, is NAGVMQNPRHLVRRRGQEARLRCSPMKGHSHVYWYRQLPEEGLKFMVYLQKENIIDESGMPKERFSAEFPKEGPSILRIQQVVRGDSAAYFCASSPPFGTIVGTEAFFGQGTRLTVV.

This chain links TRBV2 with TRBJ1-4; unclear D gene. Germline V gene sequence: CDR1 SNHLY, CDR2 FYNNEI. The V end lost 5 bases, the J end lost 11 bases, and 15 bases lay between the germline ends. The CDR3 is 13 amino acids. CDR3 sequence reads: CASSTIYTVKLFF. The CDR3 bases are TGTGCCAGCAGTACAATTTACACCGTTAAACTGTTTTTT.

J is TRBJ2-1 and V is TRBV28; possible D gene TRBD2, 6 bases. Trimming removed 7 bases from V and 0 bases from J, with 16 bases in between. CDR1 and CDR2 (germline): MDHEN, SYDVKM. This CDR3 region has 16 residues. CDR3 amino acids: CASIQTSFSSYNEQFF. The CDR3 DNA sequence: TGTGCCAGCATCCAAACTAGCTTCAGCTCCTACAATGAGCAGTTCTTC.

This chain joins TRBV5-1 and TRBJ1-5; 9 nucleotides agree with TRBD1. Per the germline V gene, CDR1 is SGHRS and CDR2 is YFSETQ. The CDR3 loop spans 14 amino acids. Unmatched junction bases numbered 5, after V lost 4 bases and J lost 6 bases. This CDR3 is CASSPQGAGQPQHF. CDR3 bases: TGCGCCAGCAGCCCACAGGGGGCGGGTCAGCCCCAGCATTTT.

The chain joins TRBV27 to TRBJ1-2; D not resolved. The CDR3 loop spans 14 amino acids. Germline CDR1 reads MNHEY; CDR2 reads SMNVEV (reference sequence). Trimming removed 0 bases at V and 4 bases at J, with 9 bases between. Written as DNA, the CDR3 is TGTGCCAGCAGTTTATCGAGGCAGAGCTATGGCTACACCTTC. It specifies CASSLSRQSYGYTF.

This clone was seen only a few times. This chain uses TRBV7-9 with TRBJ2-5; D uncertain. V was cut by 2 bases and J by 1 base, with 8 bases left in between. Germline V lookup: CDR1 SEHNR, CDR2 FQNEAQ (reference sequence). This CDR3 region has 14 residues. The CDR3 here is CASSLPFLQETQYF. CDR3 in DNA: TGTGCCAGCAGCTTACCCTTCCTCCAAGAGACCCAGTACTTC.

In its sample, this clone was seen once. CDR3 nucleotide sequence: TGTGCCAGCAGCTTTGGACGGCCGAACTATGGCTACACCTTC. It specifies CASSFGRPNYGYTF. The chain recombines TRBV5-6 with TRBJ1-2; no reliable D call. The CDR3 has 14 amino acids. V gave up 2 bases and J gave up 2 bases, with 10 bases separating them. Germline V gene sequence: CDR1 SGHDT, CDR2 YYEEEE.

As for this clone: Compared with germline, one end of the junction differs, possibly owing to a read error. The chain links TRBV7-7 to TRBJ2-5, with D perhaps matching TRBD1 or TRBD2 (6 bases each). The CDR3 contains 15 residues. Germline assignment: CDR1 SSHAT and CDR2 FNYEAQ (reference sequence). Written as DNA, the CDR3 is TGTGCTAGCAGCTTAGTGGGGGGCCGCGGAGAGACCCAGTACTTC. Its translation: CASSLVGGRGETQYF.

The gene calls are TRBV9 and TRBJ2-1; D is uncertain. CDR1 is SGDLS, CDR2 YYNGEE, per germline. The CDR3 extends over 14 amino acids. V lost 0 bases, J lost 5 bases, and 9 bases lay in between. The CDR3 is CASSVEPLDNEQFF. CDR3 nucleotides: TGTGCCAGCAGCGTAGAGCCCCTAGACAATGAGCAGTTCTTC. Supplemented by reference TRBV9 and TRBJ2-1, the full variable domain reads DSGVTQTPKHLITATGQRVTLRCSPRSGDLSVYWYQQSLDQGLQFLIQYYNGEERAKGNILERFSAQQFPDLHSELNLSSLELGDSALYFCASSVEPLDNEQFFGPGTRLTVL.

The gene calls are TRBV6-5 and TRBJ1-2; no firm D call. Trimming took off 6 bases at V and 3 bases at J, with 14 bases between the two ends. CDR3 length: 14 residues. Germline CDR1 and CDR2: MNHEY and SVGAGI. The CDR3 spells CASRINGVDYGYTF. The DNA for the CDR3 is TGTGCCAGCAGAATAAATGGAGTTGACTATGGCTACACCTTC.

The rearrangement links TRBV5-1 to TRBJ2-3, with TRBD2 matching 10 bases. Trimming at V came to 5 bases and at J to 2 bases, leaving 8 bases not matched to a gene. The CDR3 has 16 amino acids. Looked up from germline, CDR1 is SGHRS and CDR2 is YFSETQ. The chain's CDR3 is CASRSLAGVSTDTQYF. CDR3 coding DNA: TGCGCCAGCAGATCCCTAGCGGGGGTTTCCACAGATACGCAGTATTTT.

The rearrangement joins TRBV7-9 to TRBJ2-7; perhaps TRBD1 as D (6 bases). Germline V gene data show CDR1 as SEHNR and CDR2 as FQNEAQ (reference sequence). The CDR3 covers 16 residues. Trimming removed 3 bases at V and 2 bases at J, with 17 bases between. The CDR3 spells CASSFPGTPQTYEQYF. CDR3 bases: TGTGCCAGCAGCTTTCCCGGGACACCACAGACCTACGAGCAGTACTTC.

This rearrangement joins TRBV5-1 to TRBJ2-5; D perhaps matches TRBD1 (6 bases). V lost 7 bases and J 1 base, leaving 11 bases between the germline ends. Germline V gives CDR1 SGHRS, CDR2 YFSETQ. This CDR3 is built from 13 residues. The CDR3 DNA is TGCGCCAGCTCTGGGACAACCCAAGAGACCCAGTACTTC. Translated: CASSGTTQETQYF.

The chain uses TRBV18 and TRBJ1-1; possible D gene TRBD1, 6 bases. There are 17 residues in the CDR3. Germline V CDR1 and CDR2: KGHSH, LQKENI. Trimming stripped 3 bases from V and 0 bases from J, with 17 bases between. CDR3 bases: TGTGCCAGCTCACCTCTTCAGGGGACTACCTTGAACACTGAAGCTTTCTTT. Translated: CASSPLQGTTLNTEAFF.

DNA for the CDR3: TGTGCCAGCAGCCGCAGGGGTATGCTCTACGAGCAGTACTTC. This sequence encodes CASSRRGMLYEQYF. The rearrangement links TRBV5-6 to TRBJ2-7; perhaps TRBD1 as D (6 bases). The CDR3 length is 14 residues. The V end was cut by 4 bases, the J end by 3 bases, with 14 bases between. Germline V gives CDR1 SGHDT, CDR2 YYEEEE.

The CDR3 loop reads CSVAVAGSPLHF. CDR3 coding DNA: TGCAGCGTTGCTGTGGCCGGCTCACCCCTCCACTTT. The chain uses TRBV29-1 and TRBJ1-6, with D unclear. V was cut by 4 bases and J by 10 bases, with 11 bases left in between. Germline V lookup: CDR1 SQVTM, CDR2 ANQGSEA. The CDR3 loop spans 12 amino acids.

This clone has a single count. The DNA for the CDR3 is TGTGCCAGCTCCCGAGAAATCACCGGGGAGCTGTTTTTT. Translated, it gives CASSREITGELFF. The chain uses TRBV18 and TRBJ2-2; D unclear. In germline, CDR1 is KGHSH, CDR2 LQKENI. The V gene lost 6 bases and the J gene lost 4 bases, with 9 bases spanning the gap. The CDR3 contains 13 residues.

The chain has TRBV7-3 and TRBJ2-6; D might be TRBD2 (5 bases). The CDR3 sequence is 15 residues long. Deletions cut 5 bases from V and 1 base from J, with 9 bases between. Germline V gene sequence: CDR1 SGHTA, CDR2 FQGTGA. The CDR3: CASSDGGSGANVLTF. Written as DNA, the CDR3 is TGTGCCAGCAGCGACGGAGGTTCTGGGGCCAACGTCCTGACTTTC.

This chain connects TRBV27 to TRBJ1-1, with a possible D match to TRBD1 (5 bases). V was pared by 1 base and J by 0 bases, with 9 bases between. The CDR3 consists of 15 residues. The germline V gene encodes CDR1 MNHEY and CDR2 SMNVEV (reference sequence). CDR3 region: CASSLLRGMNTEAFF. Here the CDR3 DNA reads TGTGCCAGCAGTTTATTAAGGGGCATGAACACTGAAGCTTTCTTT.

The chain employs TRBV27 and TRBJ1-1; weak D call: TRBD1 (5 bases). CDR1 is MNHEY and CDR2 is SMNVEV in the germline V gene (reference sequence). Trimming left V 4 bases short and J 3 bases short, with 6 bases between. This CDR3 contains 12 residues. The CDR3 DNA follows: TGTGCCAGCAGTTCCAGGGACACTGAAGCTTTCTTT. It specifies CASSSRDTEAFF.

The CDR3 sequence: CASSQVVGADTQYF. CDR3 DNA: TGTGCCAGCAGCCAAGTAGTGGGCGCAGATACGCAGTATTTT. The chain joins TRBV14 to TRBJ2-3; D gene ambiguous. V was shortened by 1 base and J by 4 bases, with 9 bases between the two germline ends. Germline V CDR1 and CDR2: SGHDN, FVKESK. This CDR3 spans 14 amino acids.

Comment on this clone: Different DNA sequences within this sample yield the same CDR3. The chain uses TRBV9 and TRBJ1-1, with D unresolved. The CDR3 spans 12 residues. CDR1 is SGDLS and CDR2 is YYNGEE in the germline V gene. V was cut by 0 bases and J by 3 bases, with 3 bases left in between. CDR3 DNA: TGTGCCAGCAGCGTAGTCGACACTGAAGCTTTCTTT. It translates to CASSVVDTEAFF.

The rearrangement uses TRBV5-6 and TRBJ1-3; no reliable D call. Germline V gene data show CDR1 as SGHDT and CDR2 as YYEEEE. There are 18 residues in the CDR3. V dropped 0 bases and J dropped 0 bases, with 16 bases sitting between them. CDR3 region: CASSLGFRTVYSGNTIYF. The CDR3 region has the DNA TGTGCCAGCAGCTTGGGTTTTAGGACCGTCTACTCTGGAAACACCATATATTTT.

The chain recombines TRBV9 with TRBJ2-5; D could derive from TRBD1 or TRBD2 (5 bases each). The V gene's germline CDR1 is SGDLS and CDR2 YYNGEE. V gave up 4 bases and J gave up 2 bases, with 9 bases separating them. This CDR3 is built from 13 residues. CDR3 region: CASSIGGQETQYF. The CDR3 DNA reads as TGTGCCAGCAGCATTGGGGGACAAGAGACCCAGTACTTC.